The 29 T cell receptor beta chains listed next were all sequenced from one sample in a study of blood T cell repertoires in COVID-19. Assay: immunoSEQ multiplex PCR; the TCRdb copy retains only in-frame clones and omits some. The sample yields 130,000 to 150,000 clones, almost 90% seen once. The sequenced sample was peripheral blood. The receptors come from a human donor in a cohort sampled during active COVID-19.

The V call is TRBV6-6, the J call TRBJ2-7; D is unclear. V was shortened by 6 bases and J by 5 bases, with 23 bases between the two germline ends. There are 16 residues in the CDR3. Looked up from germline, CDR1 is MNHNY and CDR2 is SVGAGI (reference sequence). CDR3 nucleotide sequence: TGTGCCAGCAGACCACCTAGATCGGCCCGAATGGACGAGCAGTACTTC. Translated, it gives CASRPPRSARMDEQYF.

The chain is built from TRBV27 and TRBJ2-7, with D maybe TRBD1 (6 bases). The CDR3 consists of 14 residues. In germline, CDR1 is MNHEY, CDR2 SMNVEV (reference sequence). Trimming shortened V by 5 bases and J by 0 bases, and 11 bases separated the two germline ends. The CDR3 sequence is CASSRSGDSYEQYF. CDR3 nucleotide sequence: TGTGCCAGCAGTAGGTCAGGGGACTCCTACGAGCAGTACTTC.

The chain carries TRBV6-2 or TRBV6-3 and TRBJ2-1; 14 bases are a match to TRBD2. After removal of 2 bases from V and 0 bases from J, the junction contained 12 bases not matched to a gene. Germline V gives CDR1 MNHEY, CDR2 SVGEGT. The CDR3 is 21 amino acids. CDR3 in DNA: TGTGCCAGCAGTTACCCCCGGGCGACTAGCGGGAGGGAGGCCTCCTACAATGAGCAGTTCTTC. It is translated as CASSYPRATSGREASYNEQFF.

The CDR3 DNA follows: TGCGCCAGCAGCCATAGCGGGAGAACCGGGGAGCTGTTTTTT. It yields the protein CASSHSGRTGELFF. The chain links TRBV4-3 to TRBJ2-2, with 9 nucleotides matching TRBD2. Per germline, CDR1 LGHNA and CDR2 YSLEER. This CDR3 is 14 amino acids long. Trimming removed 3 bases from V and 5 bases from J; junction bases left unmatched: 1.

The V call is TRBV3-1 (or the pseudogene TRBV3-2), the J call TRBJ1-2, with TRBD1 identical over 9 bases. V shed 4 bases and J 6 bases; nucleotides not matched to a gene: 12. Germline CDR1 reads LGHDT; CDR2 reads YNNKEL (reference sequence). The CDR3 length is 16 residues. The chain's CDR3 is CASSPEDRGGGDGYTF. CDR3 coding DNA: TGTGCCAGCAGCCCCGAGGACAGGGGTGGTGGTGATGGCTACACCTTC.

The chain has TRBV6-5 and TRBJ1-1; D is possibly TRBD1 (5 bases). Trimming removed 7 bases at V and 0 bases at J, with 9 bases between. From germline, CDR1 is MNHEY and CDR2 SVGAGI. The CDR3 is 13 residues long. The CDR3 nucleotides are TGTGCCAGCACTCGACAGATGAACACTGAAGCTTTCTTT. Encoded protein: CASTRQMNTEAFF.

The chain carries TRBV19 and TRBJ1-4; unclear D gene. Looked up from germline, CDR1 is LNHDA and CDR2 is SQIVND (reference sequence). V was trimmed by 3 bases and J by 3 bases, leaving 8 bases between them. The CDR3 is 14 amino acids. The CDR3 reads CASSMSGSNEKLFF. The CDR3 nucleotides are TGTGCCAGTAGTATGAGCGGGTCTAATGAAAAACTGTTTTTT.

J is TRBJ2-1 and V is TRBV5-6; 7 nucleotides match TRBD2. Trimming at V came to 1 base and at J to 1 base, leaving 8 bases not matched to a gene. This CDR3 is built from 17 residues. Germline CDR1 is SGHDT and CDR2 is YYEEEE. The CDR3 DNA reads TGTGCCAGCAGCTTGAGCGGGAAAACTTTATCCTACAATGAGCAGTTCTTC. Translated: CASSLSGKTLSYNEQFF.

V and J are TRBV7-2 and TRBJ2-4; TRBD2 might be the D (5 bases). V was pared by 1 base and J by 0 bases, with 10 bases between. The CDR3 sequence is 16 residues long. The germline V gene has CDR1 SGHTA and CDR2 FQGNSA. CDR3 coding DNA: TGTGCCAGCAGCTTAGGTGGCGGGCTAGCCAAAAACATTCAGTACTTC. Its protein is CASSLGGGLAKNIQYF.

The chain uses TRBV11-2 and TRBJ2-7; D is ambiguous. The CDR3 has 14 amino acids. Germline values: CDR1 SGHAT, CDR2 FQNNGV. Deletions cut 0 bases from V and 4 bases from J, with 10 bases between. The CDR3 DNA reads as TGTGCCAGCAGCTTAGATCTCCTAGTGTACGAGCAGTACTTC. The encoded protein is CASSLDLLVYEQYF.

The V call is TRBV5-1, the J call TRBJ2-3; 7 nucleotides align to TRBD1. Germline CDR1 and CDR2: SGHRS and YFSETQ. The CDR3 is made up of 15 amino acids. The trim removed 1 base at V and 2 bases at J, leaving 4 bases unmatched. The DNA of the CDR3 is TGCGCCAGCAGCTTGACAGGACAGGTCACAGATACGCAGTATTTT. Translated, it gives CASSLTGQVTDTQYF.

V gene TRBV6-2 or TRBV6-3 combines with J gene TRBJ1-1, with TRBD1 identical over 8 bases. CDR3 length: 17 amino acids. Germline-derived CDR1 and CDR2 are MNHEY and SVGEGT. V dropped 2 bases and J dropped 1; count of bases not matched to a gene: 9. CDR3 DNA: TGTGCCAGCAGTTACGTAGCAGGGGGCAGGGAGAACACTGAAGCTTTCTTT. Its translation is CASSYVAGGRENTEAFF.

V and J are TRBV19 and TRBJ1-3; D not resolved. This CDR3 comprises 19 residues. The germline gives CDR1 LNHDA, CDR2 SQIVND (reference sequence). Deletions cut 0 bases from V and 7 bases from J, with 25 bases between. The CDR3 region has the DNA TGTGCCAGTAGTATAGATCATGGGGAGGTCAGAAGTTCTCCGAACACCATATATTTT. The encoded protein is CASSIDHGEVRSSPNTIYF.

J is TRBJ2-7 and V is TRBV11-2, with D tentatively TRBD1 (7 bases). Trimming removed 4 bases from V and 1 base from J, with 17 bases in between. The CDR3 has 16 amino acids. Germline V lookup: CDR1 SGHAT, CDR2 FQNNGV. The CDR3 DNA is TGTGCCAGCAGCTCCCGAGGGGGCGGGGAGTCCTACGAGCAGTACTTC. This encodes CASSSRGGGESYEQYF.

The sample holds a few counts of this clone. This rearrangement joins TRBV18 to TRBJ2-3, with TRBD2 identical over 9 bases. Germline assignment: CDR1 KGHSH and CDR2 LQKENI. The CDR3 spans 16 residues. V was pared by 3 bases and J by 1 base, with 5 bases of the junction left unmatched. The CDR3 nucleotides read TGTGCCAGCTCACCCATAGCGGGGGCCCGCACAGATACGCAGTATTTT. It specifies CASSPIAGARTDTQYF.

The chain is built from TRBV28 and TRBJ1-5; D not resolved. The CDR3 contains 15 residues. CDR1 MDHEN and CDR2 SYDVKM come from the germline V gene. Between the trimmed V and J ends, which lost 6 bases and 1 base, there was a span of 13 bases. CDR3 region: CASRSHGESNQPQHF. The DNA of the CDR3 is TGTGCCAGCAGATCCCACGGGGAGAGCAATCAGCCCCAGCATTTT.

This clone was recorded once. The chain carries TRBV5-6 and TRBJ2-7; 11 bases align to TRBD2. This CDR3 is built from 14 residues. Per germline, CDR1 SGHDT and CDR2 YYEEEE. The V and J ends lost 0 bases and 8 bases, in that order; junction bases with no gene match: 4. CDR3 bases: TGTGCCAGCAGCTTGGCCCAGACTAGCGGGAAGCAGTACTTC. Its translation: CASSLAQTSGKQYF.

The CDR3, as DNA: TGTGCCAGCAGCGCAAGTGCAGGGTTTTATGGTTCACCCCTCCACTTT. The encoded protein is CASSASAGFYGSPLHF. The chain links TRBV9 to TRBJ1-6; the D gene is possibly TRBD1 (5 bases). Germline V gene sequence: CDR1 SGDLS, CDR2 YYNGEE. The CDR3 has 16 residues. The germline V and J ends were trimmed by 3 bases and 9 bases, with 19 bases remaining between them.

The CDR3 bases are TGTGCCAGCAGCTTAAGCAACGGGAGGGCCACTGAAGCTTTCTTT. It is translated as CASSLSNGRATEAFF. The V gene is TRBV7-2, the J gene TRBJ1-1; D gene unclear. Germline-derived CDR1 and CDR2 are SGHTA and FQGNSA. The CDR3 totals 15 residues. V lost 2 bases, J lost 4 bases, and 14 bases lay in between.

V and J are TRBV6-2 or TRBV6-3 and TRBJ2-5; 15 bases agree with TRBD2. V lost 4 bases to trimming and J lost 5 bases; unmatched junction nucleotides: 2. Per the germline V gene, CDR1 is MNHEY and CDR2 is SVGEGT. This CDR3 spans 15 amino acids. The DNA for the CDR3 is TGTGCCAGCAGTTTAGGACTAGCGGGAGGGGAGACCCAGTACTTC. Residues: CASSLGLAGGETQYF.

The chain's CDR3 is CASMGPTGIRFTEAFF. CDR3 bases: TGTGCCAGCATGGGGCCGACAGGGATTAGGTTCACTGAAGCTTTCTTT. V usage is TRBV28 and J usage is TRBJ1-1; 7 bases map to TRBD1. Germline assignment: CDR1 MDHEN and CDR2 SYDVKM. The CDR3 loop spans 16 amino acids. V was clipped by 7 bases and J by 4 bases; unmatched bases: 15.

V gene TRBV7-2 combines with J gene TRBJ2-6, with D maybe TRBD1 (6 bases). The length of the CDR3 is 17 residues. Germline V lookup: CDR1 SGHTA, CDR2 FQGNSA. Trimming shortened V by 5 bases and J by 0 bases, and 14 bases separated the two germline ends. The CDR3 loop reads CASSLGQPFSGANVLTF. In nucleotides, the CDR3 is TGTGCCAGCAGCCTAGGACAGCCTTTCTCTGGGGCCAACGTCCTGACTTTC.

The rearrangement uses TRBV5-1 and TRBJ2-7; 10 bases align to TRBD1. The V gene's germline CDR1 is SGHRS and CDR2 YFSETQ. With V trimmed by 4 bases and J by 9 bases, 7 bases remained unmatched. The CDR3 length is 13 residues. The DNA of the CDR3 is TGCGCCAGCAGCGGGGGACAGGGGCCGAGGCAGTACTTC. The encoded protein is CASSGGQGPRQYF.

CDR3 protein: CASSPWGTSGGTYEQYF. The CDR3, as DNA: TGTGCCAGTAGCCCTTGGGGGACCAGCGGGGGCACCTACGAGCAGTACTTC. The rearrangement uses TRBV19 and TRBJ2-7, with 8 nucleotides matching TRBD2. Germline V CDR1 and CDR2: LNHDA, SQIVND (reference sequence). Trimming removed 6 bases from V and 2 bases from J; junction bases left unmatched: 15. The CDR3 consists of 17 residues. The complete variable domain, with remaining parts taken from reference TRBV19 and TRBJ2-7, reads DGGITQSPKYLFRKEGQNVTLSCEQNLNHDAMYWYRQDPGQGLRLIYYSQIVNDFQKGDIAEGYSVSREKKESFPLTVTSAQKNPTAFYLCASSPWGTSGGTYEQYFGPGTRLTVT.

The CDR3 sequence is CASSNQQGPSYEQYF. CDR3 sequence (DNA): TGTGCCAGCAGTAACCAACAGGGGCCCTCCTACGAGCAGTACTTC. The chain is built from TRBV6-5 and TRBJ2-7; 7 nucleotides line up with TRBD1. Per germline, CDR1 MNHEY and CDR2 SVGAGI. The J segment lost 0 bases and the V segment lost 5 bases, leaving 7 bases of the junction unmatched. This CDR3 contains 15 residues.

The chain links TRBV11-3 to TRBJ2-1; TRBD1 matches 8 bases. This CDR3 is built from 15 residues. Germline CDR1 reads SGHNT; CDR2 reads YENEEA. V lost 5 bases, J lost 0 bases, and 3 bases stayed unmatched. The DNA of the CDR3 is TGTGCCAGCAGCCCCGGACAGGGCTCCTACAATGAGCAGTTCTTC. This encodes CASSPGQGSYNEQFF.

The chain's CDR3 is CASSLNKINTEAFF. CDR3 bases: TGTGCCAGCAGCTTGAACAAGATTAACACTGAAGCTTTCTTT. The J gene is TRBJ1-1, the V gene TRBV5-5; D unclear. This CDR3 comprises 14 residues. Germline loops: CDR1 SGHKS, CDR2 YYEKEE (reference sequence). V lost 1 base, J lost 2 bases, and 9 bases lay in between.

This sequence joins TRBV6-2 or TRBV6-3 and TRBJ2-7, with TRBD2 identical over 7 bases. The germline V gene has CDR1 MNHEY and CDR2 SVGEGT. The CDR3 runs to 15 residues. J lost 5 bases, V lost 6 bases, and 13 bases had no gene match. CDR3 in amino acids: CASSPSAGVGHEQYF. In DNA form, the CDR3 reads TGTGCCAGCAGCCCCTCGGCGGGAGTAGGCCACGAGCAGTACTTC.

CDR3 in DNA: TGTGCCAGCAGTGTATTCGGGGTCCCGTCTGGGAATCAGCCCCAGCATTTT. It encodes CASSVFGVPSGNQPQHF. V and J are TRBV2 and TRBJ1-5; D gene uncertain. Per the germline V gene, CDR1 is SNHLY and CDR2 is FYNNEI. The CDR3 has 17 amino acids. The germline V and J ends were trimmed by 4 bases and 4 bases, with 20 bases remaining between them.